The rows below give T cell receptor beta chains drawn from one sample of a study of blood T cell repertoires in COVID-19. TCRdb's copy holds only in-frame clones and misses some; the assay was immunoSEQ multiplex PCR. The sample has 490,000 or so clones, about 88% seen once. Sequencing was performed on PBMCs or T cells enriched from blood (not recorded which). The source of these receptors is a woman aged 55-70 years who had recovered from COVID-19. Each CDR3 is given with its conserved first and last residue. D genes are given only for firm matches. A clone size is listed for some rows: how often the clone was seen (once, few, many), or a class if it is expanded.

D,size,J,V,DNA,CDR3
TRBD1,NA,TRBJ2-3,TRBV18,TGTGCCAGCTCAAGCTCCCCGGACAGGCGCACAGATACGCAGTATTTT,CASSSSPDRRTDTQYF
TRBD1,NA,TRBJ2-5,TRBV5-4,TGTGCCAGCGGGGACAGCCAAGAGACCCAGTACTTC,CASGDSQETQYF
NA,NA,TRBJ1-1,TRBV11-2,TGTGCCAGCAGCTTAAGGGCAGGGTGGCCCACTGAAGCTTTCTTT,CASSLRAGWPTEAFF
TRBD1,NA,TRBJ1-6,TRBV3-1/TRBV3-2,TGTGCCAGCAGCCAGGGACAGGGGGTGAATTCACCCCTCCACTTT,CASSQGQGVNSPLHF
TRBD2,once,TRBJ2-4,TRBV3-1/TRBV3-2,TGTGCCAGCAGCCGGACTAGCGGGGGGGCCGAGAAGTCCAAAAACATTCAGTACTTC,CASSRTSGGAEKSKNIQYF
NA,NA,TRBJ1-5,TRBV19,TGTGCCAGTCGGAGGGACGTTAGCAATCAGCCCCAGCATTTT,CASRRDVSNQPQHF
NA,NA,TRBJ1-5,TRBV6-2/TRBV6-3,TGTGCCAGCAGTTACTACAGGGCAGGAAGCAATCAGCCCCAGCATTTT,CASSYYRAGSNQPQHF
TRBD2,NA,TRBJ2-3,TRBV4-2,TGTGCCAGCAGCCATCTCCTAGCGGGGGGCCTTAACGATACGCAGTATTTT,CASSHLLAGGLNDTQYF
TRBD1,NA,TRBJ2-1,TRBV4-1,TGCGCCAGCAGCCGGGGACAGACCAATGAGCAGTTCTTC,CASSRGQTNEQFF
NA,once,TRBJ1-1,TRBV6-5,TGTGCCAGCACTAAACAGGGAAGTGGCACTGAAGCTTTCTTT,CASTKQGSGTEAFF
NA,NA,TRBJ2-5,TRBV6-5,TGTGCCAGCACCAGAGGAGGGCCTTTCGAGACCCAGTACTTC,CASTRGGPFETQYF
NA,NA,TRBJ2-2,TRBV18,TGTGCCAGCTCACTACTTCAGGGATACACCGGGGAGCTGTTTTTT,CASSLLQGYTGELFF
TRBD1,NA,TRBJ1-2,TRBV28,TGTGCCAGCAGACCTCCCGGACAGGTGTACGGCTACACCTTC,CASRPPGQVYGYTF
NA,NA,TRBJ1-5,TRBV15,TGTGCCACCAGCAGAGATCAGGCAAAAGACAATCAGCCCCAGCATTTT,CATSRDQAKDNQPQHF
TRBD2,NA,TRBJ2-1,TRBV7-2,TGTGCCAGCAGCGCCCGGACTAGCGGGGGGCCCTACAATGAGCAGTTCTTC,CASSARTSGGPYNEQFF
TRBD1,once,TRBJ2-2,TRBV7-8,TGTGCCAGCAGGGGCCTCCGGGACAGGGGGCGCCACGGGGAGCTGTTTTTT,CASRGLRDRGRHGELFF
NA,NA,TRBJ2-3,TRBV5-1,TGCGCCAGCATGGGGGGACAGCCCCGCACAGATACGCAGTATTTT,CASMGGQPRTDTQYF
TRBD1,NA,TRBJ1-1,TRBV10-1,TGCGCCAGCAGCTCGCAGGGGGCCCAGAACACTGAAGCTTTCTTT,CASSSQGAQNTEAFF
NA,NA,TRBJ1-4,TRBV12-3/TRBV12-4,TGTGCCAGCAGTAGACAGGTTAATGAAAAACTGTTTTTT,CASSRQVNEKLFF
NA,NA,TRBJ2-6,TRBV15,TGTGCCACCAGCAGGGCAGGGGCCAACGTCCTGACTTTC,CATSRAGANVLTF
NA,NA,TRBJ1-1,TRBV10-1,TGCGCCAGCAGACAGGGTATGAACACTGAAGCTTTCTTT,CASRQGMNTEAFF
TRBD2,NA,TRBJ2-7,TRBV4-1,TGCGCCAGCAGCCAAGATCGGGTACTAGCGGGGGGCTACGAGCAGTACTTC,CASSQDRVLAGGYEQYF
TRBD2,NA,TRBJ2-3,TRBV7-8,TGTGCCAGCAGCTTAGTCGGAGGATTAGCGGGGAGCACAGATACGCAGTATTTT,CASSLVGGLAGSTDTQYF
NA,NA,TRBJ2-5,TRBV29-1,TGCAGCGTTGAGGAGGGAGAGACCCAGTACTTC,CSVEEGETQYF
TRBD2,NA,TRBJ2-5,TRBV5-1,TGCGCCAGCAGCCCCGGGACTAGCGGGGGGGCCCCCCAGTACTTC,CASSPGTSGGAPQYF
TRBD1,NA,TRBJ1-1,TRBV7-7,TGTGCCAGCAGCTTGGGACAGGCGATGAACACTGAAGCTTTCTTT,CASSLGQAMNTEAFF
NA,NA,TRBJ1-4,TRBV11-2,TGTGCCAGCAGCTTAGGCGGACAGAATAATGAAAAACTGTTTTTT,CASSLGGQNNEKLFF
NA,NA,TRBJ1-1,TRBV2,TGTGCCAGCAGCCTGGCCCAGCGTCGGAACACTGAAGCTTTCTTT,CASSLAQRRNTEAFF
TRBD1,NA,TRBJ1-5,TRBV6-5,TGTGCCAGCAGTCCGAGACAGGGAGATCAGCCCCAGCATTTT,CASSPRQGDQPQHF
NA,NA,TRBJ1-1,TRBV2,TGTGCCGGGAGAGTGGACAGTAACACTGAAGCTTTCTTT,CAGRVDSNTEAFF
TRBD1,few,TRBJ2-7,TRBV7-9,TGTGCCAGCAGCCCGCCGGGACAGGGGGCCTACGAGCAGTACTTC,CASSPPGQGAYEQYF
NA,few,TRBJ1-6,TRBV30,TGTGCCTGGAGTGTACAGTATTCACCCCTCCACTTT,CAWSVQYSPLHF